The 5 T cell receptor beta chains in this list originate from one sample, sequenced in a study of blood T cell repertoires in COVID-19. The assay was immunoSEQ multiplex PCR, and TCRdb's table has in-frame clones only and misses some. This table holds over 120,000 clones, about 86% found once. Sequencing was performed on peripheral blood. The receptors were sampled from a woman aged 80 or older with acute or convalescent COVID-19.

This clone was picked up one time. The CDR3 is CASSFDRPYEQYF. In nucleotides, the CDR3 is TGCGCCAGCAGCTTCGACAGACCCTACGAGCAGTACTTC. This chain uses TRBV5-1 with TRBJ2-7; D perhaps matches TRBD1 (5 bases). This CDR3 spans 13 amino acids. The germline V and J ends were trimmed by 2 bases and 2 bases, with 8 bases remaining between them. Germline values: CDR1 SGHRS, CDR2 YFSETQ.

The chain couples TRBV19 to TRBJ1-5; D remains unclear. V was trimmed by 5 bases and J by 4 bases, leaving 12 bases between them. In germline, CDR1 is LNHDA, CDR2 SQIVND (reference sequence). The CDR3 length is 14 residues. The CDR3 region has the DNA TGTGCCAGTAGTGCACAGATTGGGAATCAGCCCCAGCATTTT. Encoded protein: CASSAQIGNQPQHF. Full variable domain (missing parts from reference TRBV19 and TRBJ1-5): DGGITQSPKYLFRKEGQNVTLSCEQNLNHDAMYWYRQDPGQGLRLIYYSQIVNDFQKGDIAEGYSVSREKKESFPLTVTSAQKNPTAFYLCASSAQIGNQPQHFGDGTRLSIL.

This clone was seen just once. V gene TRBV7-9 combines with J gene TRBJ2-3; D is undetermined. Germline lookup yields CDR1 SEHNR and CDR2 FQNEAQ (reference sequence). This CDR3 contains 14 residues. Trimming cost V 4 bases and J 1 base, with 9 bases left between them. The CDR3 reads CASSSTRGTDTQYF. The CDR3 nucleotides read TGTGCCAGCAGCTCCACCCGGGGCACAGATACGCAGTATTTT.

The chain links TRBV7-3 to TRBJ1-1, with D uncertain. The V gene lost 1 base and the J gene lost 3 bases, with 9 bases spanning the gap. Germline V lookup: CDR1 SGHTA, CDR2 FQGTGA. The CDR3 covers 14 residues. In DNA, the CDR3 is TGTGCCAGCAGCTTAAGGCCAGCGGACACTGAAGCTTTCTTT. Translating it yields CASSLRPADTEAFF.

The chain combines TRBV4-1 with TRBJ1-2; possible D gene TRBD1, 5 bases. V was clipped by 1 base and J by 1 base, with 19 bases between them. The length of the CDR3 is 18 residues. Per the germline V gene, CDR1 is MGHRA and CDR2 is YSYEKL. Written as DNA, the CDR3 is TGCGCCAGCAGCCAAGGGTCCCCCCTGCAGCAGGGTAACTATGGCTACACCTTC. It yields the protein CASSQGSPLQQGNYGYTF.